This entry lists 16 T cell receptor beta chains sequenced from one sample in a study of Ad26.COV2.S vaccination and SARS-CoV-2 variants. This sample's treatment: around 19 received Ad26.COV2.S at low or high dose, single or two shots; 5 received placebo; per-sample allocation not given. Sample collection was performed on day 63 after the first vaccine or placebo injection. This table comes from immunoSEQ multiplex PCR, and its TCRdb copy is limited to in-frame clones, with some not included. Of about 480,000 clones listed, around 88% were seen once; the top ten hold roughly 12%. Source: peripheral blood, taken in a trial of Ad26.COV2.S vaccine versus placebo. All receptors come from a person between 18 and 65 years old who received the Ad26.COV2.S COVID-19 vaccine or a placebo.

The chain's CDR3 is CASSLTREGLEQYF. CDR3 DNA sequence: TGTGCCAGCAGTTTAACGAGGGAGGGGCTCGAGCAGTACTTC. This chain connects TRBV28 to TRBJ2-7; 7 bases fit TRBD2. CDR1 and CDR2 (germline): MDHEN, SYDVKM. The CDR3 is 14 residues long. The ends lost 2 bases at V and 6 bases at J; junction bases unmatched: 7.

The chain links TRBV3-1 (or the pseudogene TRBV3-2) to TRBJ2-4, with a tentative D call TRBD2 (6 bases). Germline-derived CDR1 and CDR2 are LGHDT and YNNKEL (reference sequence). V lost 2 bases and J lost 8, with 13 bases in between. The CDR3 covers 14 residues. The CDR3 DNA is TGTGCCAGCAGCCAAACGGGCGGGAACTACATTCAGTACTTC. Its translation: CASSQTGGNYIQYF.

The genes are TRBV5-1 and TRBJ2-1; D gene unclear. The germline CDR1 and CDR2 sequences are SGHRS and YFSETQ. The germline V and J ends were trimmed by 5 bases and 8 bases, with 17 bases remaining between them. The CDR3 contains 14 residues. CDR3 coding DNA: TGCGCCAGCAGTCTCAGGCTAAATATCGATGAGCAGTTCTTC. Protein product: CASSLRLNIDEQFF.

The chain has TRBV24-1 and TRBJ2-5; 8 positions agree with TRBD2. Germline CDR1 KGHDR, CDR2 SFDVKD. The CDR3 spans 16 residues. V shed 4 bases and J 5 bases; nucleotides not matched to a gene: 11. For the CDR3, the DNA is TGTGCCACCAGTGACCCGGGACTACCGGGGGGGGAGACCCAGTACTTC. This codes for CATSDPGLPGGETQYF.

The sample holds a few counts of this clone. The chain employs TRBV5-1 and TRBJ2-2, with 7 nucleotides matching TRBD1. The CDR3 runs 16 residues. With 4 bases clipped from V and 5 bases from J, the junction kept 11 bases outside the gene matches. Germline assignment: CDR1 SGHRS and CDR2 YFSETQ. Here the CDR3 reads CASSRDRAAVTGELFF. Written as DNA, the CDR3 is TGCGCCAGCAGCCGAGACAGGGCGGCGGTGACCGGGGAGCTGTTTTTT.

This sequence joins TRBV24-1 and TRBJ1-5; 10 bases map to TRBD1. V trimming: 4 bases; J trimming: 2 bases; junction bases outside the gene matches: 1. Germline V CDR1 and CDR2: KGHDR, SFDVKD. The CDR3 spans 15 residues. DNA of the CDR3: TGTGCCACCAGTGACGGGACAGGGGGCAATCAGCCCCAGCATTTT. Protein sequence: CATSDGTGGNQPQHF.

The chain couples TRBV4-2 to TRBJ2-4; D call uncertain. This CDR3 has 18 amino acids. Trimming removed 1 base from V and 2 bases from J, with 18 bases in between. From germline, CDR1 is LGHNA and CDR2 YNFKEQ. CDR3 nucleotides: TGTGCCAGCAGCCAAGTCACCTCAGCGCAGAAGACCAAAAACATTCAGTACTTC. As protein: CASSQVTSAQKTKNIQYF.

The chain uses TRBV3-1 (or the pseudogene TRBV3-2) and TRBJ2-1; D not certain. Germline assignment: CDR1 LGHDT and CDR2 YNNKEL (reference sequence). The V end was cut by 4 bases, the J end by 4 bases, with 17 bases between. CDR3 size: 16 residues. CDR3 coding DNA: TGTGCCAGCAGCCCCCCCGAGGTTTCGAGTTACAATGAGCAGTTCTTC. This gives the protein CASSPPEVSSYNEQFF.

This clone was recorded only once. The CDR3 region is CASSYGTGAYEQYF. The DNA of the CDR3 is TGTGCCAGCAGTTACGGAACAGGGGCCTACGAGCAGTACTTC. The chain recombines TRBV6-2 or TRBV6-3 with TRBJ2-7; 7 positions agree with TRBD1. Germline V gene sequence: CDR1 MNHEY, CDR2 SVGEGT. V was clipped by 2 bases and J by 2 bases; unmatched bases: 3. This CDR3 has 14 amino acids.

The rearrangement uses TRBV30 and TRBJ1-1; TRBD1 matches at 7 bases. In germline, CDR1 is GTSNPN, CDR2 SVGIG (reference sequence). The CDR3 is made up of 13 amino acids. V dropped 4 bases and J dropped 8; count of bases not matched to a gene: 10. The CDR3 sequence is CAWTPGGVWEAFF. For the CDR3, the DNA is TGTGCCTGGACCCCAGGGGGGGTATGGGAAGCTTTCTTT. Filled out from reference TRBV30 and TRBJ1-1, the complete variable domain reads SQTIHQWPATLVQPVGSPLSLECTVEGTSNPNLYWYRQAAGRGLQLLFYSVGIGQISSEVPQNLSASRPQDRQFILSSKKLLLSDSGFYLCAWTPGGVWEAFFGQGTRLTVV.

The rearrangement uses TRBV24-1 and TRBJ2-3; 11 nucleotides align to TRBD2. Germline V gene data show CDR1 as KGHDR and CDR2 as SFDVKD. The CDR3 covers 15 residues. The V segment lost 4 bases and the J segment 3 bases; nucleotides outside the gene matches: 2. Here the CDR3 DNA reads TGTGCCACCAGTGAGACTAGCGGGATGACAGATACGCAGTATTTT. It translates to CATSETSGMTDTQYF.

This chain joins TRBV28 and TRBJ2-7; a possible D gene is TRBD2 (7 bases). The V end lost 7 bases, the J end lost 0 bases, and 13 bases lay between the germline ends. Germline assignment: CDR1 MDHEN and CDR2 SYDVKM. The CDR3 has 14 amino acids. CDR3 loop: CASNGGLSSYEQYF. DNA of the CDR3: TGTGCCAGCAACGGGGGGCTGAGCTCCTACGAGCAGTACTTC.

CDR3 region: CASSLGVSGEGEQFF. For the CDR3, the DNA is TGTGCCAGCAGCTTAGGGGTTAGCGGGGAAGGTGAGCAGTTCTTC. This rearrangement joins TRBV11-2 to TRBJ2-1; 8 bases align to TRBD2. Trimming removed 1 base from V and 9 bases from J; junction bases left unmatched: 8. The CDR3 contains 15 residues. CDR1 is SGHAT and CDR2 is FQNNGV in the germline V gene.

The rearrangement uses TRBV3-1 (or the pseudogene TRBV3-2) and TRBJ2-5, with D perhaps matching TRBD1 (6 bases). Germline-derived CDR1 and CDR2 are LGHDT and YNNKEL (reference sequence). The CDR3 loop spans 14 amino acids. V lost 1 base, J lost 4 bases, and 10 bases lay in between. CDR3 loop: CASSQAPGVETQYF. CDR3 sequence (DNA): TGTGCCAGCAGCCAAGCTCCAGGGGTAGAGACCCAGTACTTC.

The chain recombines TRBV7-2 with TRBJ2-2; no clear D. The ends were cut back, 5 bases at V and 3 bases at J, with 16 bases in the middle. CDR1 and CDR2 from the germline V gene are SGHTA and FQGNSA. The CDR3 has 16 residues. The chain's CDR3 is CASSRTHRVDTGELFF. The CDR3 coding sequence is TGTGCCAGCAGCAGGACCCATCGGGTCGACACCGGGGAGCTGTTTTTT.

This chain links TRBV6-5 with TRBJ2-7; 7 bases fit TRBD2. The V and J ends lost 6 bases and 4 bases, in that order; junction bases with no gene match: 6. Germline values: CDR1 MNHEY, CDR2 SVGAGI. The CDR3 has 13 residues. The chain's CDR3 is CASSRDYKYEQYF. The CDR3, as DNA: TGTGCCAGCAGCCGGGACTATAAATACGAGCAGTACTTC.